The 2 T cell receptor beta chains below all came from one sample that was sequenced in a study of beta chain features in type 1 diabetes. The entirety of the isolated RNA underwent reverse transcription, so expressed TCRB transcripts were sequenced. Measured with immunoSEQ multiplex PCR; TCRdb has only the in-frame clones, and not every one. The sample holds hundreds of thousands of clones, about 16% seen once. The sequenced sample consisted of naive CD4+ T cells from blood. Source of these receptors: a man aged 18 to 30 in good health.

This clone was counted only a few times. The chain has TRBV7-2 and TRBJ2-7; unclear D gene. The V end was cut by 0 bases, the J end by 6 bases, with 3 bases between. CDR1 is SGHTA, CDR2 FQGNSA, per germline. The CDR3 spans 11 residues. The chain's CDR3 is CASSLALEQYF. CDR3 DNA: TGTGCCAGCAGCTTAGCTCTCGAGCAGTACTTC.

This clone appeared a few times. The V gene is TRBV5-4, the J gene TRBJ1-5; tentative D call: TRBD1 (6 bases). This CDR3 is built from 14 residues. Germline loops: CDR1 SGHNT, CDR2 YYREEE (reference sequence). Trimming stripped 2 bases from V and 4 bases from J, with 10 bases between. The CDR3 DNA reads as TGTGCCAGCAGCTTCCGACAGGATAATCAGCCCCAGCATTTT. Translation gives CASSFRQDNQPQHF.